The text below deals with one T cell receptor (beta chain). This specimen comes from a study of blood T cell repertoires in COVID-19. Looking at the study overall: T cells, B-cell-depleted T cells, or PBMCs provided the cDNA or gDNA that served as material.

Participants' reported clinical history set cohort assignment. Here immunoSEQ multiplex PCR was the method, and the copy in TCRdb shows in-frame clones only, minus some. The table shows about 200,000 clones, with more than 65% occurring only once. CDR3 length equals 13 residues. The germline V and J ends were trimmed by 0 bases and 7 bases, with 10 bases remaining between them. CDR1 and CDR2 from the germline V gene are SGHNT and YYREEE (reference sequence). V gene TRBV5-4 combines with J gene TRBJ1-2, with unresolved D. The sequence derives from a man between 35 and 55 years old who had recovered from COVID-19. Input material: PBMCs or T cells enriched from blood (not recorded which). CDR3 region: CASSLESGSGYTF. In nucleotides, the CDR3 is TGTGCCAGCAGCTTGGAATCGGGGAGTGGCTACACCTTC.